These 10 T cell receptor beta chains were sequenced from one sample in a study of blood T cell repertoires in COVID-19. Clones were read by immunoSEQ multiplex PCR, and TCRdb kept only the in-frame ones, dropping some. The data contain some 300,000 clones, approximately 89% of them singletons. Sequencing was done on a sample of peripheral blood. These TCRs come from a woman in her twenties or thirties who had recovered from COVID-19.

In its sample, this clone was seen once. This chain joins TRBV9 and TRBJ2-3, with 9 bases that match TRBD2. The CDR3 consists of 16 residues. CDR1 is SGDLS and CDR2 is YYNGEE in the germline V gene. V was clipped by 0 bases and J by 6 bases; unmatched bases: 8. CDR3 in amino acids: CASSVAAGGAMDTQYF. The CDR3 DNA follows: TGTGCCAGCAGCGTAGCTGCGGGGGGGGCCATGGATACGCAGTATTTT.

The chain combines TRBV6-6 with TRBJ2-3, with D uncertain. V lost 4 bases, J lost 4 bases, and 12 bases lay in between. Per germline, CDR1 MNHNY and CDR2 SVGAGI (reference sequence). The CDR3 totals 14 residues. The DNA for the CDR3 is TGTGCCAGCAGTTGGCCCGGTCGGGCAGATACGCAGTATTTT. Translated: CASSWPGRADTQYF.

In its sample, this clone was seen once. The identical CDR3 is also encoded by other nucleotide sequences in the sample. This chain links TRBV7-3 with TRBJ2-1, with 9 nucleotides matching TRBD1. Germline V gene data show CDR1 as SGHTA and CDR2 as FQGTGA. Trimming cost V 5 bases and J 2 bases; bases outside gene matches: 4. CDR3 length equals 15 residues. The CDR3: CASSPTGGAYNEQFF. The CDR3 bases are TGTGCCAGCAGCCCAACAGGGGGCGCCTACAATGAGCAGTTCTTC.

This chain uses TRBV5-1 with TRBJ2-3; TRBD2 matches at 8 bases. V was clipped by 1 base and J by 3 bases; unmatched bases: 10. This CDR3 has 17 residues. Germline V gives CDR1 SGHRS, CDR2 YFSETQ. The DNA for the CDR3 is TGCGCCAGCAGCTTGCAACGATCTAGCGGGCCTACAGATACGCAGTATTTT. It is translated as CASSLQRSSGPTDTQYF.

V usage is TRBV5-1 and J usage is TRBJ2-2; no firm D call. Trimming cost V 2 bases and J 0 bases, with 8 bases left between them. This CDR3 is 15 amino acids long. CDR1 and CDR2 from the germline V gene are SGHRS and YFSETQ. The CDR3 bases are TGCGCCAGCAGCTTAAACACACCGAACACCGGGGAGCTGTTTTTT. Its protein product is CASSLNTPNTGELFF.

The chain has TRBV19 and TRBJ2-7; TRBD1 aligns across 10 bases. Germline CDR1 reads LNHDA; CDR2 reads SQIVND (reference sequence). The length of the CDR3 is 15 residues. After removal of 7 bases from V and 1 base from J, the junction contained 7 bases not matched to a gene. CDR3 coding DNA: TGTGCCAGTAAACGGGGGACAGGGGATTCCTACGAGCAGTACTTC. Protein product: CASKRGTGDSYEQYF.

The rearrangement links TRBV7-8 to TRBJ1-4, with D perhaps matching TRBD1 (5 bases). Germline CDR1 is SGHVS and CDR2 is FQNEAQ. The V end was cut by 2 bases, the J end by 8 bases, with 15 bases between. The length of the CDR3 is 15 residues. CDR3: CASSLLVLGGEKLFF. CDR3 DNA: TGTGCCAGCAGCTTATTAGTCCTCGGGGGGGAAAAACTGTTTTTT.

This chain uses TRBV5-1 with TRBJ1-2; D call uncertain. Germline values: CDR1 SGHRS, CDR2 YFSETQ. The CDR3 spans 15 residues. V was trimmed by 1 base and J by 2 bases, leaving 12 bases between them. This CDR3 reads CASSLSPPENYGYTF. The DNA for the CDR3 is TGCGCCAGCAGCTTGAGCCCGCCCGAGAACTATGGCTACACCTTC.

CDR3 loop: CASSRTRRSEQYF. The CDR3 DNA reads TGTGCCAGCAGCCGGACTAGAAGGAGTGAGCAGTACTTC. The chain links TRBV3-1 (or the pseudogene TRBV3-2) to TRBJ2-7, with 7 bases identical to TRBD2. The CDR3 runs 13 residues. The V segment lost 4 bases and the J segment 7 bases; nucleotides outside the gene matches: 7. The germline CDR1 and CDR2 sequences are LGHDT and YNNKEL (reference sequence).

This chain joins TRBV5-4 and TRBJ2-3, with 8 bases fitting TRBD1. Germline trimming cut 4 bases from V and 9 bases from J; bases unmatched to any gene: 4. Germline CDR1 is SGHNT and CDR2 is YYREEE (reference sequence). This CDR3 has 12 residues. The CDR3 DNA sequence: TGTGCCAGCAGCCCCCGACAGGGGACGCAGTATTTT. It is translated as CASSPRQGTQYF.